This T cell receptor (beta chain) was profiled in a study of T cells in localized non-small cell lung cancer. Using immunoSEQ multiplex PCR, the repertoire was profiled, and TCRdb retains in-frame clones only, with some absent. The table has 100,000 to 150,000 clones, more than 80% seen once; the top ten hold 1.7%. V was trimmed by 3 bases and J by 3 bases, leaving 16 bases between them. The CDR3 sequence is 15 residues long. Germline V CDR1 and CDR2: SGDLS, YYNGEE. In the case of this clone: Antigen specificity is unknown.

General observations from the study: Heterogeneity remains possible because sequencing was limited to only one tumor region. There were a median roughly 59 of the top 100 tumor clones appearing in adjacent lung. Adjacent uninvolved lung had the highest clonality, suggesting focused antigen responses. A raised T cell density in blood coincided with lengthier overall survival.

The clonotype comes from an older female donor with stage I lung adenocarcinoma. The chain has TRBV9 and TRBJ2-7; D call uncertain. Sequencing was performed on peripheral blood, taken before any cancer treatment. The DNA of the CDR3 is TGTGCCAGCAGCGCCCAAGGAACTACCCTCTACGAGCAGTACTTC. It codes for CASSAQGTTLYEQYF.